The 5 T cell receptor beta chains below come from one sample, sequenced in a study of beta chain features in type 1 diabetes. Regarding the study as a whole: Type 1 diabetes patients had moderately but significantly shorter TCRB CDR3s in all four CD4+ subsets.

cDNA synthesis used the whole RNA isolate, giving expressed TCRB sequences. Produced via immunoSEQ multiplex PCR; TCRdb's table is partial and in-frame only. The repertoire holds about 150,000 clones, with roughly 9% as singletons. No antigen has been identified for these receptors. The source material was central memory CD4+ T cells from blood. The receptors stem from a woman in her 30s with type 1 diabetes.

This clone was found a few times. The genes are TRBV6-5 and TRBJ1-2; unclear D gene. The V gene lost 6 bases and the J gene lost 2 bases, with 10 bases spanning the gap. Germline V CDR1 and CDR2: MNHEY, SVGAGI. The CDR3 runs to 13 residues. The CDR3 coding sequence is TGTGCCAGCAGATTAGACGGGAACTATGGCTACACCTTC. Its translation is CASRLDGNYGYTF.

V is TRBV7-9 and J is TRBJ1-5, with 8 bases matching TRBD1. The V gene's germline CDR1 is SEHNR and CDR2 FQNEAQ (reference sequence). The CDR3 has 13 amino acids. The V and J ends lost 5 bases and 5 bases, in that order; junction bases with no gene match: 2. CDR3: CASSPDRDQPQHF. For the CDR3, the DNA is TGTGCCAGCAGCCCGGACAGGGATCAGCCCCAGCATTTT.

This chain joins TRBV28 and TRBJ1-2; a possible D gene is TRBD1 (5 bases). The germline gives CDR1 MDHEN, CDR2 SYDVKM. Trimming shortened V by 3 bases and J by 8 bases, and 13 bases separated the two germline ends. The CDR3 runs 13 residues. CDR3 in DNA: TGTGCCAGCAGTTTGCCGGGGGTTCGGGGCTACACCTTC. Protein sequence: CASSLPGVRGYTF.

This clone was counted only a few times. DNA of the CDR3: TGCGCCAGCGGCACCGGGACTAGCTCCTACAATGAGCAGTTCTTC. This sequence encodes CASGTGTSSYNEQFF. The rearrangement joins TRBV5-1 to TRBJ2-1; 8 bases fit TRBD2. The CDR3 extends over 15 amino acids. The V gene end was trimmed by 7 bases and the J gene end by 0 bases; junction bases not matched to a gene: 6. The germline V gene has CDR1 SGHRS and CDR2 YFSETQ.

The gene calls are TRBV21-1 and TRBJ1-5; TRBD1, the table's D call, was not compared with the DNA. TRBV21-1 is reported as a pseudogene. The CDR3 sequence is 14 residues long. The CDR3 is CATKTRKGNQPQHF. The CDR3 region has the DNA TGTGCCACCAAAACAAGGAAGGGGAATCAGCCCCAGCATTTT.